The rows below give T cell receptor beta chains drawn from one sample of a study of T cells after yellow fever vaccination. TCRdb fed the 5' RACE reads into MiXCR, producing one record per CDR3 protein. The sample consists of approximately 340,000 distinct CDR3 sequences, 8.5% to 9% of them appearing once. The source was PBMCs, collected on the day of the first yellow fever vaccination. These receptors came from a man younger than 30 who received the YFV17D yellow fever vaccine. The CDR3 runs from the conserved cysteine through the conserved F or W. A D gene is named only where the DNA matches it firmly. Some rows mark clone size as missing; the rest say once, few, many or name a class of expanded clone.

CDR3nt: TGCAGTGCTCCCCATAGCGGGGGCCCAGATACGCAGTATTTT
CDR3aa: CSAPHSGGPDTQYF
d_gene: TRBD2
v_gene: TRBV20-1
j_gene: TRBJ2-3
abundance: -

CDR3nt: TGTGCCACCAGTGATTTCGTCAGCTCGAATGAGCAGTTCTTC
CDR3aa: CATSDFVSSNEQFF
d_gene: -
v_gene: TRBV24-1
j_gene: TRBJ2-1
abundance: -

CDR3nt: TGTGCCAGCAGCTTATTGCCATCCAGGGGTAATTCACCCCTCCACTTT
CDR3aa: CASSLLPSRGNSPLHF
d_gene: -
v_gene: TRBV11-2
j_gene: TRBJ1-6
abundance: few

CDR3nt: TGTGCCAGCAGCAGGGGGCGAAGCGCCTATAATTCACCCCTCCACTTT
CDR3aa: CASSRGRSAYNSPLHF
d_gene: TRBD1
v_gene: TRBV12-3/TRBV12-4
j_gene: TRBJ1-6
abundance: -

CDR3nt: TGTGCCAGCAGCCACTACGAGCAGTACTTC
CDR3aa: CASSHYEQYF
d_gene: -
v_gene: TRBV6-1
j_gene: TRBJ2-7
abundance: -

CDR3nt: TGTGCCAGCAGCTTAGAGAGGGGGGGCCCCACCGGGGAGCTGTTTTTT
CDR3aa: CASSLERGGPTGELFF
d_gene: -
v_gene: TRBV7-2
j_gene: TRBJ2-2
abundance: -

CDR3nt: TGTGCCAGCAGCTTAGTAGTAGTAGATCAGCCCCAGCATTTT
CDR3aa: CASSLVVVDQPQHF
d_gene: -
v_gene: TRBV5-5
j_gene: TRBJ1-5
abundance: -

CDR3nt: TGTGCCAGCAGCTGGGGAGGTGAGCAGTTCTTC
CDR3aa: CASSWGGEQFF
d_gene: -
v_gene: TRBV2
j_gene: TRBJ2-1
abundance: few

CDR3nt: TGCGCCAGCAGCACGGGTGCTAACTATGGCTACACCTTC
CDR3aa: CASSTGANYGYTF
d_gene: -
v_gene: TRBV5-1
j_gene: TRBJ1-2
abundance: few

CDR3nt: TGTGCCAGCAGCTTGGTCACAGGGAACTATGGCTACACCTTC
CDR3aa: CASSLVTGNYGYTF
d_gene: -
v_gene: TRBV5-4
j_gene: TRBJ1-2
abundance: -

CDR3nt: TGTGCCAGCAGTTTCGGACAGGAAGAAGAGACCCAGTACTTC
CDR3aa: CASSFGQEEETQYF
d_gene: TRBD1
v_gene: TRBV6-5
j_gene: TRBJ2-5
abundance: many

CDR3nt: TGTGCCAGCAGTTTTACAGGGTTGGACACTGAAGCTTTCTTT
CDR3aa: CASSFTGLDTEAFF
d_gene: -
v_gene: TRBV7-9
j_gene: TRBJ1-1
abundance: -

CDR3nt: TGTGCCAGCAGTCCCTTGTCCGGACATAATGAAAAACTGTTTTTT
CDR3aa: CASSPLSGHNEKLFF
d_gene: -
v_gene: TRBV27
j_gene: TRBJ1-4
abundance: -

CDR3nt: TGCGCCAGCAGCTTCCCGGGGGCGGAGACCCAGTACTTC
CDR3aa: CASSFPGAETQYF
d_gene: -
v_gene: TRBV5-1
j_gene: TRBJ2-5
abundance: many

CDR3nt: TGTGCCAGCAGCTTGGTTAGCGGGGCGAAAGAGACCCAGTACTTC
CDR3aa: CASSLVSGAKETQYF
d_gene: TRBD2
v_gene: TRBV5-4
j_gene: TRBJ2-5
abundance: few

CDR3nt: TGCGCCAGCAGCCAGGGGCACTCCGAATCCGAGCAGCCCCAGCATTTT
CDR3aa: CASSQGHSESEQPQHF
d_gene: -
v_gene: TRBV4-1
j_gene: TRBJ1-5
abundance: -

CDR3nt: TGTGCCAGCAGCCAGAGGGGGGGATACGAGCAGTACTTC
CDR3aa: CASSQRGGYEQYF
d_gene: -
v_gene: TRBV12-3/TRBV12-4
j_gene: TRBJ2-7
abundance: many

CDR3nt: TGTGCCAGCACCCGACAGGGGGGTTTTACAGATACGCAGTATTTT
CDR3aa: CASTRQGGFTDTQYF
d_gene: TRBD1
v_gene: TRBV7-3
j_gene: TRBJ2-3
abundance: many

CDR3nt: TGTGCCAGCAGCTCCGGCCACACAAACACCGGGGAGCTGTTTTTT
CDR3aa: CASSSGHTNTGELFF
d_gene: -
v_gene: TRBV7-3
j_gene: TRBJ2-2
abundance: -

CDR3nt: TGTGCCAGCAGTTTATTGGACGCAACTAATGAAAAACTGTTTTTT
CDR3aa: CASSLLDATNEKLFF
d_gene: -
v_gene: TRBV28
j_gene: TRBJ1-4
abundance: few

CDR3nt: TGTGCCAGCAGCCAACCGGGCGGGGGCCCCCCGAATGAGCAGTTCTTC
CDR3aa: CASSQPGGGPPNEQFF
d_gene: -
v_gene: TRBV6-1
j_gene: TRBJ2-1
abundance: -

CDR3nt: TGCCAGACAGGACCCCTTCGCACAGATACGCAGTATTTT
CDR3aa: CQTGPLRTDTQYF
d_gene: -
v_gene: TRBV20-1
j_gene: TRBJ2-3
abundance: many

CDR3nt: TGTGCCAGCAGCGCCCTTGGGACAGCGAACACTGAAGCTTTCTTT
CDR3aa: CASSALGTANTEAFF
d_gene: TRBD1
v_gene: TRBV7-2
j_gene: TRBJ1-1
abundance: many

CDR3nt: TGTGCCAGCAGCTACAGGGCGACGAGCTCCTACGAGCAGTACTTC
CDR3aa: CASSYRATSSYEQYF
d_gene: -
v_gene: TRBV18
j_gene: TRBJ2-7
abundance: few

CDR3nt: TGTGCCAGCAGCATGACAGGGGCGGGAAACACCATATATTTT
CDR3aa: CASSMTGAGNTIYF
d_gene: TRBD1
v_gene: TRBV7-2
j_gene: TRBJ1-3
abundance: few

CDR3nt: TGTGCCAGTAGTATCATGGATACGCAGTATTTT
CDR3aa: CASSIMDTQYF
d_gene: -
v_gene: TRBV19
j_gene: TRBJ2-3
abundance: -

CDR3nt: TGTGCCAGCAGCCAAGAGTTAGGGGGATGGGGGGACACTGAAGCTTTCTTT
CDR3aa: CASSQELGGWGDTEAFF
d_gene: -
v_gene: TRBV4-2
j_gene: TRBJ1-1
abundance: few

CDR3nt: TGTGCCAGCTCAGCGGGACAGGCGAACACTGAAGCTTTCTTT
CDR3aa: CASSAGQANTEAFF
d_gene: TRBD1
v_gene: TRBV18
j_gene: TRBJ1-1
abundance: many

CDR3nt: TGCGCCAGCAGCCGACTTTCCGGGACTAGCGGGGGGGCAACAGGTACGCAGTATTTT
CDR3aa: CASSRLSGTSGGATGTQYF
d_gene: TRBD2
v_gene: TRBV4-3
j_gene: TRBJ2-3
abundance: -

CDR3nt: TGTGCCAGTAGTGAGACAGGGGACGATACGCAGTATTTT
CDR3aa: CASSETGDDTQYF
d_gene: TRBD1
v_gene: TRBV19
j_gene: TRBJ2-3
abundance: -

CDR3nt: TGTGCCAGCAGTTTATTTTCAGGGGCCCTTTACAATGAGCAGTTCTTC
CDR3aa: CASSLFSGALYNEQFF
d_gene: -
v_gene: TRBV28
j_gene: TRBJ2-1
abundance: few

CDR3nt: TGTGCCAGCAGCACCTATAACAATGAGCAGTTCTTC
CDR3aa: CASSTYNNEQFF
d_gene: -
v_gene: TRBV7-2
j_gene: TRBJ2-1
abundance: few

CDR3nt: TGTGCCAGCAGCCAAGAAGGACAGGGTTCTAGGGATTCACCCCTCCACTTT
CDR3aa: CASSQEGQGSRDSPLHF
d_gene: TRBD1
v_gene: TRBV4-2
j_gene: TRBJ1-6
abundance: -

CDR3nt: TGTGCCTGGAGTAGGAGGTACAATCAGCCCCAGCATTTT
CDR3aa: CAWSRRYNQPQHF
d_gene: -
v_gene: TRBV30
j_gene: TRBJ1-5
abundance: -

CDR3nt: TGTGCCAGCAGCTTAGGAAGGAAGGGACAAAACAATGAGCAGTTCTTC
CDR3aa: CASSLGRKGQNNEQFF
d_gene: -
v_gene: TRBV7-8
j_gene: TRBJ2-1
abundance: few

CDR3nt: TGTGCCAGCAGTTACCGGCGTCGACAGGGGGATCATCAGCCCCAGCATTTT
CDR3aa: CASSYRRRQGDHQPQHF
d_gene: TRBD1
v_gene: TRBV6-2/TRBV6-3
j_gene: TRBJ1-5
abundance: -

CDR3nt: TGTGCCATCAGTGAGTTCGCAGGGTGGGGGAATCAGCCCCAGCATTTT
CDR3aa: CAISEFAGWGNQPQHF
d_gene: -
v_gene: TRBV10-3
j_gene: TRBJ1-5
abundance: few

CDR3nt: TGCGCCAGCAGCTTGGCTCTTCGACAGAGGACCGGGTATGGCTACACCTTC
CDR3aa: CASSLALRQRTGYGYTF
d_gene: -
v_gene: TRBV5-1
j_gene: TRBJ1-2
abundance: few

CDR3nt: TGTGCCAGCAGCTCGGGCGGGGGGGCCAACTACAATGAGCAGTTCTTC
CDR3aa: CASSSGGGANYNEQFF
d_gene: TRBD2
v_gene: TRBV9
j_gene: TRBJ2-1
abundance: -

CDR3nt: TGTGCCAGCACCACAGGGGGATCTGGCTACACCTTC
CDR3aa: CASTTGGSGYTF
d_gene: TRBD1
v_gene: TRBV12-3/TRBV12-4
j_gene: TRBJ1-2
abundance: few

CDR3nt: TGTGCCAGCAGCCCAGACCTCCCGGGGAACACAGATACGCAGTATTTT
CDR3aa: CASSPDLPGNTDTQYF
d_gene: -
v_gene: TRBV5-4
j_gene: TRBJ2-3
abundance: -

CDR3nt: TGCGCCAGCAGCTTGACAGGCTCTGGGGCCAACGTCCTGACTTTC
CDR3aa: CASSLTGSGANVLTF
d_gene: -
v_gene: TRBV5-1
j_gene: TRBJ2-6
abundance: many

CDR3nt: TGTGCCAGCAGGCCCCGAACTAGCGGGAATCACCTCGCCTACAATGAGCAGTTCTTC
CDR3aa: CASRPRTSGNHLAYNEQFF
d_gene: TRBD2
v_gene: TRBV28
j_gene: TRBJ2-1
abundance: -

CDR3nt: TGTGCCAGCAGCCTCTTCCAGGGAGCCTCCGACAATGAGCAGTTCTTC
CDR3aa: CASSLFQGASDNEQFF
d_gene: -
v_gene: TRBV4-2
j_gene: TRBJ2-1
abundance: -

CDR3nt: TGTGCCAGCAGCTTAAATCCGGGACCTGTCTACGAGCAGTACTTC
CDR3aa: CASSLNPGPVYEQYF
d_gene: -
v_gene: TRBV7-3
j_gene: TRBJ2-7
abundance: -

CDR3nt: TGTGCCAGCTCAATCCAGGGGGTGCCCTACAATGAGCAGTTCTTC
CDR3aa: CASSIQGVPYNEQFF
d_gene: TRBD1
v_gene: TRBV18
j_gene: TRBJ2-1
abundance: -

CDR3nt: TGCAGTGCTAGCAACGGGGGCCAAGAGACCCAGTACTTC
CDR3aa: CSASNGGQETQYF
d_gene: -
v_gene: TRBV20-1
j_gene: TRBJ2-5
abundance: few